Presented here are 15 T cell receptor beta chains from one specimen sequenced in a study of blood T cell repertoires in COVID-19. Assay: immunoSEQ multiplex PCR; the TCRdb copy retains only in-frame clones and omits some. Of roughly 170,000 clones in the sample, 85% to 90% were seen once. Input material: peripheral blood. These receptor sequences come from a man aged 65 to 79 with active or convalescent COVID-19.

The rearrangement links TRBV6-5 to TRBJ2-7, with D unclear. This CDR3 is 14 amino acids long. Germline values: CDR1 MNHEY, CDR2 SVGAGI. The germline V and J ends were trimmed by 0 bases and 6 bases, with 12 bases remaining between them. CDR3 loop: CASSYSVQSGEQYF. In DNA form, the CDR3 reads TGTGCCAGCAGTTACTCGGTCCAGTCTGGCGAGCAGTACTTC.

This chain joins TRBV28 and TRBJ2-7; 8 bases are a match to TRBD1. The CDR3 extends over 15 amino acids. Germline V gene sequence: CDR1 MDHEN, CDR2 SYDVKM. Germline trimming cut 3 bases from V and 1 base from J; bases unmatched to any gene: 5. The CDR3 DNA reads TGTGCCAGCAGTTTGGAAGGGACAGGTTCCTACGAGCAGTACTTC. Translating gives CASSLEGTGSYEQYF.

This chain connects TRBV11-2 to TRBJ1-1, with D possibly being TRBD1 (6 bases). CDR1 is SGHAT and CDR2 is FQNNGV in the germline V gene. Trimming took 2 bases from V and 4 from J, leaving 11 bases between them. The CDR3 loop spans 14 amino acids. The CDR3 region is CASSLTGLITEAFF. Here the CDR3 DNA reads TGTGCCAGCAGCTTAACAGGGTTGATCACTGAAGCTTTCTTT.

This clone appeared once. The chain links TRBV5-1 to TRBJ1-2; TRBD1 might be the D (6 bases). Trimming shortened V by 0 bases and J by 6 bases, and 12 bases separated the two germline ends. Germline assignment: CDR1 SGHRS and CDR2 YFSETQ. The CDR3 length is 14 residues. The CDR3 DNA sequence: TGCGCCAGCAGCTTGGTGGCAGGGGATCATGGCTACACCTTC. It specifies CASSLVAGDHGYTF.

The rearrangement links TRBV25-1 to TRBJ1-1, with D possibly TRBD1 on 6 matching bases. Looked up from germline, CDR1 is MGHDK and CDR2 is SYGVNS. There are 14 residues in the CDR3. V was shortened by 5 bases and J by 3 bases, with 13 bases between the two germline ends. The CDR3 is CASSFPGTYTEAFF. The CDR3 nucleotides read TGTGCCAGCAGTTTCCCCGGGACATACACTGAAGCTTTCTTT.

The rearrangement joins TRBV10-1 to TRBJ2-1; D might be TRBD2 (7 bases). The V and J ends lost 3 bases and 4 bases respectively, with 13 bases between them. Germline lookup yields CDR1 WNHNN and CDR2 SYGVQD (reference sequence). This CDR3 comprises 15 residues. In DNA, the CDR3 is TGCGCCAGCAGTGACAGACGGGGGGCTTACAATGAGCAGTTCTTC. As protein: CASSDRRGAYNEQFF.

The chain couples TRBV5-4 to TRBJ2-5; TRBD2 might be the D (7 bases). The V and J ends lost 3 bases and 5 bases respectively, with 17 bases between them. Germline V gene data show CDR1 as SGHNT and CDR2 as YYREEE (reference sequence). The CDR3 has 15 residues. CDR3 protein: CASSSRVGGPETQYF. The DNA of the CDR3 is TGTGCCAGCAGCTCCAGGGTGGGGGGGCCGGAGACCCAGTACTTC.

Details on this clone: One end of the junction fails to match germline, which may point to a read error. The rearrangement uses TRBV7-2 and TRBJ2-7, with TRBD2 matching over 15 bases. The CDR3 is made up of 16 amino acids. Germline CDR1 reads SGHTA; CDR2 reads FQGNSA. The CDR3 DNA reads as TGTGCCAGCAGCCCCGGACTAGCGGGGGGGCTTAGCCTGTTGGACTTC. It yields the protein CASSPGLAGGLSLLDF.

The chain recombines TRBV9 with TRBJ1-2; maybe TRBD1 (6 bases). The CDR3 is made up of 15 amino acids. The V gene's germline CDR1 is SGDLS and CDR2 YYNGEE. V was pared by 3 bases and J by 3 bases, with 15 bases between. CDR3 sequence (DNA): TGTGCCAGCAGCGCGCGTACAGGGTCCGACTATGGCTACACCTTC. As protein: CASSARTGSDYGYTF.

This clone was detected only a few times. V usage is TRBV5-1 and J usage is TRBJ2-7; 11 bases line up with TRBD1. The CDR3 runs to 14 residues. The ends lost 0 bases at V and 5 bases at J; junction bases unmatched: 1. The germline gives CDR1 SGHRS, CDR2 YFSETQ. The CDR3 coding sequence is TGCGCCAGCAGCTTGGGGACAGGGGGCAACGAGCAGTACTTC. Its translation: CASSLGTGGNEQYF.

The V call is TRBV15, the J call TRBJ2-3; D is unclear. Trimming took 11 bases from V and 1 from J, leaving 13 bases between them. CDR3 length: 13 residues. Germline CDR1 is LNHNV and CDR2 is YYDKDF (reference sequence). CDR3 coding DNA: TGTGCCTCTAGGATGAAGGGCACAGATACGCAGTATTTT. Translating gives CASRMKGTDTQYF.

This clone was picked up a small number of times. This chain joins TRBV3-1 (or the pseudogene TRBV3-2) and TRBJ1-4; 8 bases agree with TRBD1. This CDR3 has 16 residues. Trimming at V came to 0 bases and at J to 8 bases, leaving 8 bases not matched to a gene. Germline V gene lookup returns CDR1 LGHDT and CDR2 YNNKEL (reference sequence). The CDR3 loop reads CASSQDSGTGGEKLFF. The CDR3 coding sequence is TGTGCCAGCAGCCAAGACTCAGGGACAGGTGGCGAAAAACTGTTTTTT.

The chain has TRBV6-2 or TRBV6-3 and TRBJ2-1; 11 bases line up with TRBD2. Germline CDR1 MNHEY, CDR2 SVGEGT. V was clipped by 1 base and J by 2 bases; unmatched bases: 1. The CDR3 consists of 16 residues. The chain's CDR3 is CASSYYSGRAYNEQFF. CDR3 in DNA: TGTGCCAGCAGTTACTATAGCGGGAGGGCCTACAATGAGCAGTTCTTC.

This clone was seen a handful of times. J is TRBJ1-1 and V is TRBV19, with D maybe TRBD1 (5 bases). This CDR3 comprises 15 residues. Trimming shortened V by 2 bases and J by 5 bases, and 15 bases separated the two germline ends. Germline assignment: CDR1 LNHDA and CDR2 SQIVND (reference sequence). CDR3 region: CASSIRRDGRTEAFF. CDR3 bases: TGTGCCAGTAGTATACGCAGGGACGGGAGGACTGAAGCTTTCTTT.

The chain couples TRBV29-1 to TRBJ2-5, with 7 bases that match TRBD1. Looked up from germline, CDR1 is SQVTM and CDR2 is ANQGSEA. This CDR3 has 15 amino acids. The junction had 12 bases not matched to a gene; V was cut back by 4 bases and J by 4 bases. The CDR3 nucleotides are TGCAGCGTTGTGGGCGTAGGGGGCGCGGGAGAGACCCAGTACTTC. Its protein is CSVVGVGGAGETQYF.